Listed here are 30 T cell receptor beta chains from one sample, sequenced in a study of blood T cell repertoires in COVID-19. Sequencing used immunoSEQ multiplex PCR; TCRdb keeps in-frame clones, though not all of them. The sample yields about 65,000 clones, over 85% seen once. Sequenced: peripheral blood. All receptors derive from a man in his 70s with active COVID-19.

The genes are TRBV5-5 and TRBJ2-1, with TRBD2 matching 9 bases. Germline CDR1 SGHKS, CDR2 YYEKEE (reference sequence). The CDR3 contains 17 residues. J lost 0 bases, V lost 3 bases, and 7 bases had no gene match. DNA of the CDR3: TGTGCCAGCAGCTGGAGGACTAGCGAGATCTCCTACAATGAGCAGTTCTTC. This gives the protein CASSWRTSEISYNEQFF.

This clone was observed once. V and J are TRBV27 and TRBJ1-2; TRBD1 aligns across 8 bases. The CDR3 runs 15 residues. Trimming at V came to 2 bases and at J to 1 base, leaving 3 bases not matched to a gene. Germline CDR1 is MNHEY and CDR2 is SMNVEV (reference sequence). The CDR3 sequence: CASSLGTGGNYGYTF. In DNA form, the CDR3 reads TGTGCCAGCAGTTTAGGAACAGGGGGTAACTATGGCTACACCTTC.

The gene calls are TRBV28 and TRBJ1-6; 10 bases line up with TRBD1. Trimming cost V 5 bases and J 10 bases; bases outside gene matches: 8. Germline assignment: CDR1 MDHEN and CDR2 SYDVKM. This CDR3 spans 15 amino acids. The CDR3 region is CASSAGTGVWSPLHF. The CDR3 coding sequence is TGTGCCAGCAGTGCCGGGACAGGGGTATGGTCACCCCTCCACTTT.

This clone has a handful of counts. As DNA, the CDR3 is TGTGCCAGCAATCTGGGGACTTCAGAGAACTATGGCTACACCTTC. Translated, it gives CASNLGTSENYGYTF. This chain joins TRBV4-2 and TRBJ1-2; D might be TRBD1 (5 bases). V was pared by 7 bases and J by 2 bases, with 17 bases between. The germline V gene has CDR1 LGHNA and CDR2 YNFKEQ. The CDR3 has 15 amino acids.

V usage is TRBV28 and J usage is TRBJ2-3; D is unclear. The CDR3 runs to 11 residues. V was cut by 7 bases and J by 8 bases, with 10 bases left in between. From germline, CDR1 is MDHEN and CDR2 SYDVKM. The DNA for the CDR3 is TGTGCCAGCACCAACTTCGGTACGCAGTATTTT. Amino acid sequence: CASTNFGTQYF.

The V gene is TRBV9, the J gene TRBJ1-2, with D maybe TRBD1 (5 bases). V shed 2 bases and J shed 8 bases, with 10 bases lying between them. Germline CDR1 is SGDLS and CDR2 is YYNGEE. The CDR3 has 12 amino acids. The CDR3 DNA reads as TGTGCCAGCAGCGTGGGGGGTTCCGGCTACACCTTC. Translation: CASSVGGSGYTF.

This rearrangement joins TRBV5-4 to TRBJ2-5, with D perhaps matching TRBD2 (5 bases). The CDR3 is 14 amino acids. V lost 5 bases, J lost 4 bases, and 15 bases lay in between. CDR1 and CDR2 from the germline V gene are SGHNT and YYREEE (reference sequence). The CDR3 DNA sequence: TGTGCCAGCAGTTTCACCTTTGAGGGAGAGACCCAGTACTTC. This translates into CASSFTFEGETQYF.

This clone was counted a single time. The chain has TRBV23-1 and TRBJ2-1; TRBD1 agrees at 8 bases. TRBV23-1 is an ORF for which the function is uncertain. Trimming removed 6 bases from V and 5 bases from J; junction bases left unmatched: 6. The CDR3 is 14 amino acids. CDR3 bases: TGCGCCAGCAGGAGGGACAGGCAAGACAATGAGCAGTTCTTC. Translating it yields CASRRDRQDNEQFF.

The chain carries TRBV11-2 and TRBJ2-1; 10 nucleotides agree with TRBD2. The CDR3 has 15 amino acids. Germline CDR1 is SGHAT and CDR2 is FQNNGV. Losses at the gene ends were 3 bases for V and 5 bases for J; bases not matched to a gene: 4. CDR3: CASSLYGTSDNEQFF. The CDR3 nucleotides are TGTGCCAGCAGCTTGTACGGGACTAGCGACAATGAGCAGTTCTTC.

This chain's CDR3 is CASSQPTGKLAETQYF. The CDR3 DNA sequence: TGTGCCAGCAGCCAACCGACAGGGAAACTGGCAGAGACCCAGTACTTC. V usage is TRBV14 and J usage is TRBJ2-5; 7 bases agree with TRBD1. This CDR3 region has 16 residues. With V trimmed by 2 bases and J by 4 bases, 10 bases remained unmatched. Germline CDR1 SGHDN, CDR2 FVKESK. Drawing the rest from reference TRBV14 and TRBJ2-5, the complete variable domain is EAGVTQFPSHSVIEKGQTVTLRCDPISGHDNLYWYRRVMGKEIKFLLHFVKESKQDESGMPNNRFLAERTGGTYSTLKVQPAELEDSGVYFCASSQPTGKLAETQYFGPGTRLLVL.

The chain has TRBV7-8 and TRBJ2-7, with 11 nucleotides matching TRBD1. The J segment lost 3 bases and the V segment lost 2 bases, leaving 12 bases of the junction unmatched. There are 18 residues in the CDR3. The V gene's germline CDR1 is SGHVS and CDR2 FQNEAQ. Written as DNA, the CDR3 is TGTGCCAGCAGCTTAAAGCCTGTCGGGACAGGGGGTAGCTACGAGCAGTACGTC. This translates into CASSLKPVGTGGSYEQYV.

The rearrangement uses TRBV10-2 and TRBJ2-1, with 8 nucleotides matching TRBD2. The V and J ends lost 4 bases and 9 bases, in that order; junction bases with no gene match: 5. The CDR3 consists of 13 residues. Per germline, CDR1 WSHSY and CDR2 SAAADI. CDR3 residues: CASSVTGGREQFF. The CDR3 DNA follows: TGCGCCAGCAGTGTCACGGGGGGGCGTGAGCAGTTCTTC.

This clone was observed once. The chain is built from TRBV5-1 and TRBJ1-6; 10 bases agree with TRBD1. The CDR3 has 15 residues. Germline lookup yields CDR1 SGHRS and CDR2 YFSETQ. After removal of 4 bases from V and 10 bases from J, the junction contained 8 bases not matched to a gene. The CDR3 DNA reads TGCGCCAGCAGCCACGGACAGGGGGAGGGCTCACCCCTCCACTTT. Its translation is CASSHGQGEGSPLHF.

The gene calls are TRBV4-3 and TRBJ2-5, with 8 bases that match TRBD2. Trimming took 3 bases from V and 6 from J; bases not matched to a gene: 18. Germline loops: CDR1 LGHNA, CDR2 YSLEER. The CDR3 loop spans 18 amino acids. CDR3 sequence (DNA): TGCGCCAGCAGCCAGCGCCCCGGGGGGACGGGAGGGGTTCAGACCCAGTACTTC. Translation gives CASSQRPGGTGGVQTQYF.

The V and J genes are TRBV7-2 and TRBJ1-5; TRBD1 is a possible D gene (5 bases). Germline CDR1 reads SGHTA; CDR2 reads FQGNSA. Trimming stripped 2 bases from V and 2 bases from J, with 13 bases between. This CDR3 contains 16 residues. The CDR3 loop reads CASSLFTGLGNQPQHF. The CDR3 DNA follows: TGTGCCAGCAGCTTATTTACAGGTCTGGGCAATCAGCCCCAGCATTTT.

This clone was counted between two and nine times. V gene TRBV6-5 combines with J gene TRBJ2-1, with 9 bases lining up with TRBD1. CDR3 length: 14 amino acids. The trim removed 4 bases at V and 3 bases at J, leaving 1 base unmatched. Germline assignment: CDR1 MNHEY and CDR2 SVGAGI. CDR3 region: CASSSGQGYNEQFF. The CDR3 nucleotides are TGTGCCAGCAGTTCGGGACAGGGCTACAATGAGCAGTTCTTC.

The chain is built from TRBV11-2 and TRBJ1-5; weak D call: TRBD1 (6 bases). Trimming stripped 4 bases from V and 3 bases from J, with 10 bases between. The CDR3 runs to 14 residues. Germline values: CDR1 SGHAT, CDR2 FQNNGV. This CDR3 is CASSSGTLNQPQHF. For the CDR3, the DNA is TGTGCCAGCAGCTCCGGGACACTCAATCAGCCCCAGCATTTT.

The chain is built from TRBV5-6 and TRBJ1-3; 8 nucleotides agree with TRBD1. V trimming: 4 bases; J trimming: 0 bases; junction bases outside the gene matches: 12. Germline-derived CDR1 and CDR2 are SGHDT and YYEEEE. The CDR3 consists of 18 residues. CDR3 sequence (DNA): TGTGCCAGCAGCCAAGGGGGGACAGGAGCTTCCTCTGGAAACACCATATATTTT. It yields the protein CASSQGGTGASSGNTIYF.

The chain employs TRBV6-2 or TRBV6-3 and TRBJ2-7; 7 nucleotides line up with TRBD1. CDR1 is MNHEY and CDR2 is SVGEGT in the germline V gene. This CDR3 has 13 residues. The trim removed 5 bases at V and 4 bases at J, leaving 5 bases unmatched. The DNA of the CDR3 is TGTGCCAGCAGTCGGGGACAGCTTTACGAGCAGTACTTC. Encoded protein: CASSRGQLYEQYF.

The CDR3 loop reads CASSLRTGEKLFF. The CDR3 DNA reads as TGTGCCAGCAGCCTTAGGACAGGCGAAAAACTGTTTTTT. The chain employs TRBV11-1 and TRBJ1-4, with TRBD1 matching over 7 bases. The germline V gene encodes CDR1 SGHAT and CDR2 FQDESV (reference sequence). The CDR3 spans 13 residues. V was clipped by 5 bases and J by 8 bases; unmatched bases: 5.

The chain carries TRBV19 and TRBJ2-6, with TRBD1 identical over 7 bases. The V gene's germline CDR1 is LNHDA and CDR2 SQIVND (reference sequence). The length of the CDR3 is 16 residues. The J segment lost 2 bases and the V segment lost 6 bases, leaving 7 bases of the junction unmatched. The CDR3 DNA reads TGTGCCAGTAGAGTGGCCACAGGGGCTGGGGCCAACGTCCTGACTTTC. Translated: CASRVATGAGANVLTF.

The V and J genes are TRBV2 and TRBJ2-5, with 14 bases matching TRBD2. CDR1 and CDR2 from the germline V gene are SNHLY and FYNNEI. Trimming took 6 bases from V and 5 from J; bases not matched to a gene: 8. The CDR3 covers 16 residues. CDR3: CASSDNGLAGGETQYF. The CDR3 coding sequence is TGTGCCAGCAGCGACAATGGACTAGCGGGGGGTGAGACCCAGTACTTC.

The chain links TRBV6-5 to TRBJ1-5; D call uncertain. The germline V gene encodes CDR1 MNHEY and CDR2 SVGAGI. With 6 bases removed from V and 4 bases from J, the gap between germline ends came to 7 bases. This CDR3 has 12 residues. Here the CDR3 reads CASREGNQPQHF. CDR3 in DNA: TGTGCCAGCAGGGAGGGTAATCAGCCCCAGCATTTT.

This chain joins TRBV7-2 and TRBJ2-7, with D tentatively TRBD1 (6 bases). V lost 5 bases to trimming and J lost 9 bases, with 14 bases between them. The CDR3 is 12 residues long. The germline CDR1 and CDR2 sequences are SGHTA and FQGNSA. The CDR3 protein is CASSGGGQRQYF. CDR3 nucleotides: TGTGCCAGCAGCGGCGGCGGACAGAGGCAGTACTTC.

This chain joins TRBV3-1 (or the pseudogene TRBV3-2) and TRBJ2-1; TRBD2 matches at 9 bases. After removal of 3 bases from V and 0 bases from J, the junction contained 24 bases not matched to a gene. The CDR3 consists of 23 residues. Germline-derived CDR1 and CDR2 are LGHDT and YNNKEL (reference sequence). This CDR3 is CASSHSLRPRGSGGPSSYNEQFF. CDR3 DNA sequence: TGTGCCAGCAGCCACTCCCTCCGTCCTCGAGGAAGCGGGGGGCCGAGCTCCTACAATGAGCAGTTCTTC.

V is TRBV13 and J is TRBJ1-1; TRBD1 matches at 10 bases. The CDR3 loop spans 15 amino acids. From germline, CDR1 is PRHDT and CDR2 FYEKMQ (reference sequence). Losses at the gene ends were 5 bases for V and 5 bases for J; bases not matched to a gene: 8. The CDR3, as DNA: TGTGCCAGCAGCAAGCGGACAGGGGGTTTTACTGAAGCTTTCTTT. Translated, it gives CASSKRTGGFTEAFF.

The chain couples TRBV6-5 to TRBJ2-7, with 11 bases matching TRBD1. The junction had 4 bases not matched to a gene; V was cut back by 3 bases and J by 6 bases. There are 14 residues in the CDR3. Germline V gene lookup returns CDR1 MNHEY and CDR2 SVGAGI. The CDR3 nucleotides read TGTGCCAGCAGTTATCGGGGGACAGGGGGCGAGCAGTACGTC. The encoded protein is CASSYRGTGGEQYV.

This chain joins TRBV6-5 and TRBJ2-5; weak D call: TRBD2 (6 bases). Germline V lookup: CDR1 MNHEY, CDR2 SVGAGI. V was shortened by 6 bases and J by 5 bases, with 19 bases between the two germline ends. The CDR3 runs to 15 residues. CDR3 sequence reads: CASRRGGSAVETQYF. CDR3 in DNA: TGTGCCAGCAGGCGGGGTGGGTCGGCGGTGGAGACCCAGTACTTC.

The genes are TRBV10-3 and TRBJ2-3; D is undetermined. The CDR3 sequence is 12 residues long. CDR1 is ENHRY and CDR2 is SYGVKD in the germline V gene. V was clipped by 5 bases and J by 6 bases, with 9 bases between them. CDR3 DNA: TGTGCCATCAGTTCCACGGGTGATACGCAGTATTTT. Amino acid sequence: CAISSTGDTQYF.

The rearrangement joins TRBV5-5 to TRBJ2-6; D remains ambiguous. Germline V lookup: CDR1 SGHKS, CDR2 YYEKEE (reference sequence). With 0 bases removed from V and 5 bases from J, the gap between germline ends came to 9 bases. This CDR3 contains 15 residues. The CDR3 DNA reads TGTGCCAGCAGCTTGGACCCTGGCTGGGCCAACGTCCTGACTTTC. Protein product: CASSLDPGWANVLTF.